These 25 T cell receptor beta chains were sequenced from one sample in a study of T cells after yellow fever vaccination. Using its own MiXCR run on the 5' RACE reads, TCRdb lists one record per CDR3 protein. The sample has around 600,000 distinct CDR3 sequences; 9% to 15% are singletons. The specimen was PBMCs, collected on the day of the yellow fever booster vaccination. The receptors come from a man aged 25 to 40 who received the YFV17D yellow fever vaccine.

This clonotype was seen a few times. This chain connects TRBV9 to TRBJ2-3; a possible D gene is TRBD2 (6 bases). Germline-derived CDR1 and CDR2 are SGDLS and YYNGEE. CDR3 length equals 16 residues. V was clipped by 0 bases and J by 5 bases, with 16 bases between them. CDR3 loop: CASSVDKEPGVDTQYF. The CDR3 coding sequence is TGTGCCAGCAGCGTAGATAAGGAGCCGGGGGTAGATACGCAGTATTTT.

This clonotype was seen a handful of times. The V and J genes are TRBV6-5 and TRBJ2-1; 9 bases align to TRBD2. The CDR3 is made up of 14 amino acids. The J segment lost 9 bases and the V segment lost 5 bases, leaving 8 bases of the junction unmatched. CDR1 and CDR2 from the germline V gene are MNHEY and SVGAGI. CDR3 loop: CASSNPGLAFEQFF. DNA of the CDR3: TGTGCCAGCAGTAACCCGGGACTAGCTTTTGAGCAGTTCTTC.

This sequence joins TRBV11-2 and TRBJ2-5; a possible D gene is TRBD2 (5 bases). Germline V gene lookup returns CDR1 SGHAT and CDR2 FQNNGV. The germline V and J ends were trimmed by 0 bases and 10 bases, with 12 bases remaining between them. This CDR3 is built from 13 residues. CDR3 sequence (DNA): TGTGCCAGCAGCTTAGATCGGGCTGCGGGCCAGTACTTC. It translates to CASSLDRAAGQYF.

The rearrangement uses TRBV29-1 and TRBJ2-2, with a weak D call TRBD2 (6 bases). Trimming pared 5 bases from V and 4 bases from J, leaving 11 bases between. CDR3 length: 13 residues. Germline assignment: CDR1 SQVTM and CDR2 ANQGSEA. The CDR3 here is CSVSGDFTGELFF. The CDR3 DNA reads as TGCAGCGTTTCGGGAGATTTCACCGGGGAGCTGTTTTTT.

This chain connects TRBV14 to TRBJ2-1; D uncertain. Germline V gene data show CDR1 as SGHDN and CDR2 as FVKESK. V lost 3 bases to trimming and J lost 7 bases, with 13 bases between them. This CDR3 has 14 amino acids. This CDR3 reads CASSQSARANEQFF. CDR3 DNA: TGTGCCAGCAGCCAGTCAGCTAGGGCGAATGAGCAGTTCTTC.

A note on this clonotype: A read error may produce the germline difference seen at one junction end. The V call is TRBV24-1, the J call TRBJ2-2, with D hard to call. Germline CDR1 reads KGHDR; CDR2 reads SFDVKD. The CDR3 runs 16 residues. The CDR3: CATSDSWGYHTRELFF. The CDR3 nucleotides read TGTGCCACCAGTGACTCCTGGGGATATCACACCCGGGAGCTGTTTTTT.

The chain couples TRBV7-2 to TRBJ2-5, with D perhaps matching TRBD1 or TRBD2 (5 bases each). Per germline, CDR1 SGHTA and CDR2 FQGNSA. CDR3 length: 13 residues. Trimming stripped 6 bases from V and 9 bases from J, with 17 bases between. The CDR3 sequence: CASRSNPWGPQYF. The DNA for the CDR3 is TGTGCCAGCAGATCTAACCCGTGGGGACCCCAGTACTTC.

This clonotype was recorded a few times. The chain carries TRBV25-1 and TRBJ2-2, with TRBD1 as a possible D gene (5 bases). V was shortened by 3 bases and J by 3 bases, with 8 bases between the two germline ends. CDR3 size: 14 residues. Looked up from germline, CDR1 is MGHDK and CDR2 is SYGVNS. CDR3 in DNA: TGTGCCAGCAGTGATCGCAGGGACACCGGGGAGCTGTTTTTT. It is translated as CASSDRRDTGELFF.

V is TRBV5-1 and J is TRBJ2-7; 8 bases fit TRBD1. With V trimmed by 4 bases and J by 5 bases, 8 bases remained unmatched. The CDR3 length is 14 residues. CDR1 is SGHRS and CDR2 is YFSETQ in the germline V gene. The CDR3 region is CASSIGQGADEQYF. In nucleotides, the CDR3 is TGCGCCAGCAGCATAGGGCAGGGGGCGGACGAGCAGTACTTC.

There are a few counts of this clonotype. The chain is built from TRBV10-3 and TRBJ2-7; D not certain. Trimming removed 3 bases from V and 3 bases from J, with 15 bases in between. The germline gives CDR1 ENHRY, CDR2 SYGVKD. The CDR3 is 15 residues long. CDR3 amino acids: CAISDPLGSSYEQYF. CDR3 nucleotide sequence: TGTGCCATCAGTGACCCCCTGGGTAGCAGCTACGAGCAGTACTTC.

DNA for the CDR3: TGTGCCAGCAGCTTAAGGGTCGGATCCCTGGGCGAGTATGAGCAGTTCTTC. It translates to CASSLRVGSLGEYEQFF. The chain carries TRBV7-9 and TRBJ2-1; D uncertain. CDR1 and CDR2 from the germline V gene are SEHNR and FQNEAQ (reference sequence). The CDR3 is 17 residues long. V was shortened by 2 bases and J by 8 bases, with 22 bases between the two germline ends.

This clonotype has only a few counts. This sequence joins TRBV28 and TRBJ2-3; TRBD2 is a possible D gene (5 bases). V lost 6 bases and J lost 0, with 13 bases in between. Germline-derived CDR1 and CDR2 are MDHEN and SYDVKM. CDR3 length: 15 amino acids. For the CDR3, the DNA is TGTGCCAGCAGCGGGATCTCACCTAGCACAGATACGCAGTATTTT. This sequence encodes CASSGISPSTDTQYF.

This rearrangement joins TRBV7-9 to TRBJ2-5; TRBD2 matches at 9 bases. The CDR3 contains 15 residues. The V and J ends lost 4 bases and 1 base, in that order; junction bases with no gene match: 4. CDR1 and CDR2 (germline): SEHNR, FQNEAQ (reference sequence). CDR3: CASSWGTSSQETQYF. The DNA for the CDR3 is TGTGCCAGCAGCTGGGGGACTAGCAGCCAAGAGACCCAGTACTTC.

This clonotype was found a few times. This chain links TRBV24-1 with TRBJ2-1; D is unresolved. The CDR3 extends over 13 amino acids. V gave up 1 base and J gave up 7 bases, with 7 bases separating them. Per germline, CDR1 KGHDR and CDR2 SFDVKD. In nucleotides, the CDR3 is TGTGCCACCAGTGATTTCCATAGAAATGAGCAGTTCTTC. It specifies CATSDFHRNEQFF.

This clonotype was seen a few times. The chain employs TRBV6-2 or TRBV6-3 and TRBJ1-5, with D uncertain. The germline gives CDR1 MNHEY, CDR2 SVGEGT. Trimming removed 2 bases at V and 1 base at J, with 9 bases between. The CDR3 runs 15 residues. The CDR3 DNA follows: TGTGCCAGCAGTTACCGGGCCCTAAGCAATCAGCCCCAGCATTTT. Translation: CASSYRALSNQPQHF.

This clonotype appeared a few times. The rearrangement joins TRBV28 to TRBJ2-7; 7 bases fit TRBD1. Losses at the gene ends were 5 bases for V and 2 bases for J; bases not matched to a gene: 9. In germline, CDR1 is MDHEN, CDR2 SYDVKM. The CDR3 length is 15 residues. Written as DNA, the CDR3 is TGTGCCAGCAGTCACCGGGACAGAGCAACCTACGAGCAGTACTTC. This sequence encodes CASSHRDRATYEQYF.

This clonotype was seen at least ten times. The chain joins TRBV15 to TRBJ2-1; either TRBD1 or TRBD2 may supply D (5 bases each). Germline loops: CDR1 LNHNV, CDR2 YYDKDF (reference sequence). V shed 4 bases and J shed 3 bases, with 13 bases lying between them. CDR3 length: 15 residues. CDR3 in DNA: TGTGCCACCAGCAAGCTCCGGGACGGCTACAATGAGCAGTTCTTC. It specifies CATSKLRDGYNEQFF.

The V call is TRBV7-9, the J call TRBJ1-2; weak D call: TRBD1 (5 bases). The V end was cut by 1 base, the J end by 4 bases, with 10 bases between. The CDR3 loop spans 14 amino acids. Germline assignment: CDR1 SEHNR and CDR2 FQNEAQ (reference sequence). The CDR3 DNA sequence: TGTGCCAGCAGCTTAGGGCATCAGGGCTATGGCTACACCTTC. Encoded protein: CASSLGHQGYGYTF.

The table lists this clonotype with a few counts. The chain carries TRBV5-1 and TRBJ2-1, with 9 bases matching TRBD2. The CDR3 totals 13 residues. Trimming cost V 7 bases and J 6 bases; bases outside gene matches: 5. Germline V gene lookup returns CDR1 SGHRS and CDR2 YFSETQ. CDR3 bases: TGCGCCAGCGGGCCTAGCGGGGTCAATGAGCAGTTCTTC. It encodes CASGPSGVNEQFF.

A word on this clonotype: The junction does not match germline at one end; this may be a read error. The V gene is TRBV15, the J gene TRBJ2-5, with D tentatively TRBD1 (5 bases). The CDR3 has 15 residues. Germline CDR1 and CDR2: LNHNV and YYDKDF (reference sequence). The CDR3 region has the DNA TGTGCCACCAGCAGAGGGGGCCGCGGACAAGAGTCCCAGTACTTC. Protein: CATSRGGRGQESQYF. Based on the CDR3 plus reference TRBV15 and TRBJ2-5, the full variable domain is DAMVIQNPRYQVTQFGKPVTLSCSQTLNHNVMYWYQQKSSQAPKLLFHYYDKDFNNEADTPDNFQSRRPNTSFCFLDIRSPGLGDTAMYLCATSRGGRGQESQYFGPGTRLLVL.

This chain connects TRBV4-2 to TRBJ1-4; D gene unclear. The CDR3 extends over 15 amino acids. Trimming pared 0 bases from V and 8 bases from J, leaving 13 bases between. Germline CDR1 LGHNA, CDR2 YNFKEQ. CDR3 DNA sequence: TGTGCCAGCAGCCAAGAGAGTGACCCCTCCGAAAAACTGTTTTTT. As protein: CASSQESDPSEKLFF.

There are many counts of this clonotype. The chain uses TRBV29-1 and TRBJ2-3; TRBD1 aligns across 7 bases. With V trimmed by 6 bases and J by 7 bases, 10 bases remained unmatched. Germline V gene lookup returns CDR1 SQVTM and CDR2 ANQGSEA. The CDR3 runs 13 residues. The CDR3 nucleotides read TGCAGCGTCCGACAGGGTGGGTCATATACGCAGTATTTT. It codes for CSVRQGGSYTQYF.

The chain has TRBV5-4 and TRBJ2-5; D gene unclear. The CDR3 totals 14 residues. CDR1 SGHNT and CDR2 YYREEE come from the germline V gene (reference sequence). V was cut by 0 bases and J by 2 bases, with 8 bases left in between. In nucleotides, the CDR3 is TGTGCCAGCAGCTTGGCTTGGCAGCAAGAGACCCAGTACTTC. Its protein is CASSLAWQQETQYF. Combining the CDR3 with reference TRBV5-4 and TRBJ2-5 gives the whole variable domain ETGVTQSPTHLIKTRGQQVTLRCSSQSGHNTVSWYQQALGQGPQFIFQYYREEENGRGNFPPRFSGLQFPNYSSELNVNALELDDSALYLCASSLAWQQETQYFGPGTRLLVL.

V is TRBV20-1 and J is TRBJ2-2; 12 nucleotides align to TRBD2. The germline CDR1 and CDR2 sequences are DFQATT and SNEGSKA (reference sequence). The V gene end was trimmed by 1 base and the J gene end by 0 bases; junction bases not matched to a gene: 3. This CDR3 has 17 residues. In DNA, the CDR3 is TGCAGTGCTAGAGGGACTAGCGGGGCCGCGAACACCGGGGAGCTGTTTTTT. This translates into CSARGTSGAANTGELFF.

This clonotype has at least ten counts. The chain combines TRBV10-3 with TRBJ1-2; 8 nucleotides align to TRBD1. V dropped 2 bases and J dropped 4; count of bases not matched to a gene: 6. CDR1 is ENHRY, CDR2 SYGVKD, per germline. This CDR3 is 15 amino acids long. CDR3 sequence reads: CAISEPGGAGYGYTF. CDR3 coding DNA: TGTGCCATCAGTGAGCCAGGGGGCGCCGGCTATGGCTACACCTTC.